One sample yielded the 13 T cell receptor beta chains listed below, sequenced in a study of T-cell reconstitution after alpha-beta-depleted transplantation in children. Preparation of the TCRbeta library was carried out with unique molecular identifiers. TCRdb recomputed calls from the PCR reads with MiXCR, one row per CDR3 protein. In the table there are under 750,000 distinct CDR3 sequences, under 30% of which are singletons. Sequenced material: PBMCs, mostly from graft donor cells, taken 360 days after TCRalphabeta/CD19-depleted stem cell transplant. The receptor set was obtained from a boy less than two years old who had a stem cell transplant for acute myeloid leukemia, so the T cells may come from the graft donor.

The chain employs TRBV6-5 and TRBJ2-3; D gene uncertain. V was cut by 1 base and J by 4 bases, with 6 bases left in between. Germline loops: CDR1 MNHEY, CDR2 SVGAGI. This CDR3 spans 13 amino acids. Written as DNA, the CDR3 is TGTGCCAGCAGTTACTTTAGGGCAGATACGCAGTATTTT. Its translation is CASSYFRADTQYF.

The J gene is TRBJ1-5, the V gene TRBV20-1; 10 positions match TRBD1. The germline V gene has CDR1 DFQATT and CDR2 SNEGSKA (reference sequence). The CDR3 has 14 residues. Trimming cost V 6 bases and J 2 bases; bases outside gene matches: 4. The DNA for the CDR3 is TGCAGTGCACAGACAGGGGGCGGCAATCAGCCCCAGCATTTT. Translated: CSAQTGGGNQPQHF.

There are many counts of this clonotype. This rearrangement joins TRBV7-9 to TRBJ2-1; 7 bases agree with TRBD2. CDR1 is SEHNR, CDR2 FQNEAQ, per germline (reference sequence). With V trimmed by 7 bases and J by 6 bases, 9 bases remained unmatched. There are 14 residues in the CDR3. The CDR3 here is CASKPPPGGNEQFF. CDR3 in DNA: TGTGCCAGCAAACCGCCTCCGGGGGGCAATGAGCAGTTCTTC. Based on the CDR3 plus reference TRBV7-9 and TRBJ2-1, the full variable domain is DTGVSQNPRHKITKRGQNVTFRCDPISEHNRLYWYRQTLGQGPEFLTYFQNEAQLEKSRLLSDRFSAERPKGSFSTLEIQRTEQGDSAMYLCASKPPPGGNEQFFGPGTRLTVL.

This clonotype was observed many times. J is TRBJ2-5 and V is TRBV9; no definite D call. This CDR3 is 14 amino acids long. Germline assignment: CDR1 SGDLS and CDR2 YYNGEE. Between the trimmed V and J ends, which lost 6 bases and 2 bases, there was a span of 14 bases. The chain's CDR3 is CASNPAGRQETQYF. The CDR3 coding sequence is TGTGCCAGCAATCCTGCCGGGCGACAAGAGACCCAGTACTTC.

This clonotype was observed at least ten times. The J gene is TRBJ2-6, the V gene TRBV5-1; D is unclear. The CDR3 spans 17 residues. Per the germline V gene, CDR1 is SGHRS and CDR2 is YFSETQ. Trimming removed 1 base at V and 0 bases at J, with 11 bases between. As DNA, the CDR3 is TGCGCCAGCAGCTTGTGGCAAGGTTACTCTGGGGCCAACGTCCTGACTTTC. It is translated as CASSLWQGYSGANVLTF. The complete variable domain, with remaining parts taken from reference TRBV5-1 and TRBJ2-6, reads KAGVTQTPRYLIKTRGQQVTLSCSPISGHRSVSWYQQTPGQGLQFLFEYFSETQRNKGNFPGRFSGRQFSNSRSEMNVSTLELGDSALYLCASSLWQGYSGANVLTFGAGSRLTVL.

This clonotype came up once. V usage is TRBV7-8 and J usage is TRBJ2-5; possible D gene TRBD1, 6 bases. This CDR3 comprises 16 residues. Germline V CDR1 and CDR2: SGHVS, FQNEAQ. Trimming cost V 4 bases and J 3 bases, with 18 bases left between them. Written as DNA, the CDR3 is TGTGCCAGCAGCTATCTCGCCGGGACAAGGGAAGAGACCCAGTACTTC. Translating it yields CASSYLAGTREETQYF.

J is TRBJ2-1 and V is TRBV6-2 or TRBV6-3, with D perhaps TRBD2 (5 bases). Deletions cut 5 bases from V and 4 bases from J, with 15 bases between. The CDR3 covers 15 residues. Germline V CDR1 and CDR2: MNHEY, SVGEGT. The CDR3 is CASSRPEGGYNEQFF. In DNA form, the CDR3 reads TGTGCCAGCAGTCGGCCTGAGGGCGGGTACAATGAGCAGTTCTTC.

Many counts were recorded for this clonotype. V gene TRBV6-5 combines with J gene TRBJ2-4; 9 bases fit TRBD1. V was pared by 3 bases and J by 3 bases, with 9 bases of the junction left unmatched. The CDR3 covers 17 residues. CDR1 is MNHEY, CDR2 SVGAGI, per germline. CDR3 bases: TGTGCCAGCAGTTATTCCGACAGGGGGGATGGCAAAAACATTCAGTACTTC. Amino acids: CASSYSDRGDGKNIQYF.

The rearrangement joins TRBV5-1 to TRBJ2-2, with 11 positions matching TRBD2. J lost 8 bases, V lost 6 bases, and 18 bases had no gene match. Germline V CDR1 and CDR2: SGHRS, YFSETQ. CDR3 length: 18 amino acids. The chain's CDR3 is CASTLSARLAGLGGELFF. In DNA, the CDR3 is TGCGCCAGCACCCTTTCCGCCCGACTAGCGGGGCTGGGAGGGGAGCTGTTTTTT. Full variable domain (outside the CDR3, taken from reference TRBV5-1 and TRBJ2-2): KAGVTQTPRYLIKTRGQQVTLSCSPISGHRSVSWYQQTPGQGLQFLFEYFSETQRNKGNFPGRFSGRQFSNSRSEMNVSTLELGDSALYLCASTLSARLAGLGGELFFGEGSRLTVL.

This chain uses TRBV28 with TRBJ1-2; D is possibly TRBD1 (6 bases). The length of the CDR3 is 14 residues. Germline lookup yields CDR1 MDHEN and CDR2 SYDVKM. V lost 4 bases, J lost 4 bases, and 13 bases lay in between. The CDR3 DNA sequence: TGTGCCAGCAGTTCCCAGGGGCGATCCTATGGCTACACCTTC. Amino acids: CASSSQGRSYGYTF.

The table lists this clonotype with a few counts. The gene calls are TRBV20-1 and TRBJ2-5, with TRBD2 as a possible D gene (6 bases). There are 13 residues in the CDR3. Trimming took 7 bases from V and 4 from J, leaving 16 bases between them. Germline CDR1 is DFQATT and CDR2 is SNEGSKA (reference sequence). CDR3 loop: CSGLGTPGETQYF. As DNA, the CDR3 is TGCAGTGGTCTCGGGACTCCCGGAGAGACCCAGTACTTC.

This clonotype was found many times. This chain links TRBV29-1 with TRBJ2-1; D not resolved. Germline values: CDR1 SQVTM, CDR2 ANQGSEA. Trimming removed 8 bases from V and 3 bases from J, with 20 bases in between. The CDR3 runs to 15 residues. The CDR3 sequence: CSCSILGPNYNEQFF. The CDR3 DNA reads TGCAGCTGCAGCATCCTCGGACCTAACTACAATGAGCAGTTCTTC.

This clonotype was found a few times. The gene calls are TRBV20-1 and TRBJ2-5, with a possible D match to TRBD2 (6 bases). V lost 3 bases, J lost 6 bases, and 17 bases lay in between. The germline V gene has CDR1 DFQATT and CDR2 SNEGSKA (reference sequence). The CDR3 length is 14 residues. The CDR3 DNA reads TGCAGTGCTAGCCTTCCCTGGGGGGAACAGACCCAGTACTTC. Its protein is CSASLPWGEQTQYF.